Listed below are T cell receptor beta chains from one sample, sequenced in a study of blood T cell repertoires in COVID-19. TCRdb's table, derived via immunoSEQ multiplex PCR, lists solely in-frame clones and lacks some. The sample has 400,000 to 450,000 clones, approximately 92% seen once; the top ten hold roughly 1.1%. The sample was PBMCs or T cells enriched from blood (not recorded which). The receptors derive from a man aged 25 to 40 who had recovered from COVID-19. The conserved cysteine and the conserved F or W are not part of the CDR3 here. A D gene is named only where the DNA matches it firmly.

J gene	V gene	D gene	CDR3 protein
TRBJ2-1	TRBV5-1	TRBD1	ASRDINRGGEQF
TRBJ1-6	TRBV6-5	.	ASTAPDSPLH
TRBJ1-5	TRBV20-1	.	SASSKQVGIQPQH
TRBJ1-4	TRBV28	.	ASSRNGGALDNEKLF
TRBJ1-5	TRBV7-8	TRBD1	ASSLGQLYSNQPQH
TRBJ2-4	TRBV20-1	TRBD2	SASESSGRADLGKNIQY
TRBJ2-1	TRBV10-3	TRBD2	AISERYLAENNEQF
TRBJ1-1	TRBV28	.	ASSFPTGEAF
TRBJ2-1	TRBV6-4	.	AKTRRDSYNEQF
TRBJ1-5	TRBV28	TRBD1	ASNPTGVDNQPQH
TRBJ2-3	TRBV27	TRBD2	ASSPPSGRGDTQY
TRBJ2-3	TRBV18	TRBD2	ASSPPGLAGGADTQY
TRBJ2-4	TRBV12-3/TRBV12-4	.	ASSRGSNIQY
TRBJ2-1	TRBV5-6	.	ASSLVSSANEQF
TRBJ1-4	TRBV5-1	TRBD1	ASSKGQGNEKLF
TRBJ1-2	TRBV12-3/TRBV12-4	.	ASSWEGSYGYT
TRBJ1-5	TRBV7-2	.	ASSRPNQPQH
TRBJ1-6	TRBV27	.	ASRLADRHNSPLH
TRBJ1-1	TRBV5-6	.	ASSSGRDFENTEAF
TRBJ1-2	TRBV18	.	ASSPTSVNYGYT
TRBJ2-7	TRBV20-1	.	SASWDSPYEQY
TRBJ2-7	TRBV9	.	ASSVAGSYEQY
TRBJ2-7	TRBV28	.	ASSLSGPPMEQY
TRBJ1-5	TRBV4-2	.	ASSQDLGGNQPQH
TRBJ2-1	TRBV11-2	TRBD2	ASRSVGLGTYNEQF
TRBJ2-3	TRBV7-9	TRBD2	ASEIAGGRIDTQY
TRBJ1-1	TRBV7-2	TRBD1	ASSAGTGQNTEAF
TRBJ1-2	TRBV6-5	TRBD1	ASHDRDYGYT